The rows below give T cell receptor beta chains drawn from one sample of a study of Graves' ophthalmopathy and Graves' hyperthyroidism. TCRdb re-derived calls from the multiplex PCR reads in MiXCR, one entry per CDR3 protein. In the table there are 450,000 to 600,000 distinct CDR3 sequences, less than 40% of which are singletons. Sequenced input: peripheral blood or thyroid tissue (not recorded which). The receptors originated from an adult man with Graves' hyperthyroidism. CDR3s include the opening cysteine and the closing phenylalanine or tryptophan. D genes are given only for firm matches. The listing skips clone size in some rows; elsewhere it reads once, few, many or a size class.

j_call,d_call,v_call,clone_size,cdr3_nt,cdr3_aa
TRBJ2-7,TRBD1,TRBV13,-,TGTGCCAGCAGCTCCCCGGGACAGGGGGCTCGCGAGCAGTACTTC,CASSSPGQGAREQYF
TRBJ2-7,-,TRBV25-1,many,TGTGCCAGCAGTGATGACAGGATGGCCTACGAGCAGTACTTC,CASSDDRMAYEQYF
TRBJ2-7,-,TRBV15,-,TGTGCCACCAGCAGAGGAGACACTTCCTACGAGCAGTACTTC,CATSRGDTSYEQYF
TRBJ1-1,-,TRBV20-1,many,TGCAGTGCTAAGCTAGGGCAGATGAACACTGAAGCTTTCTTT,CSAKLGQMNTEAFF
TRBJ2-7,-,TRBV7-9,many,TGTGCCAGCAGCTTAAGTGGCGAGCAGTACTTC,CASSLSGEQYF
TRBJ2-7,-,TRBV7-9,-,TGTGCCAGCAGCCATAAGGACCCACTTGCGGGACAGAAGACCTACGAGCAGTACTTC,CASSHKDPLAGQKTYEQYF
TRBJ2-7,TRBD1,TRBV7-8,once,TGTGCCAGCAGCTTAGTAGGACAGGGCCCATCCTACGAGCAGTACTTC,CASSLVGQGPSYEQYF
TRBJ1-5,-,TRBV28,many,TGTGCCAGCAGTAACGCAGGGGACAGCAATCAGCCCCAGCATTTT,CASSNAGDSNQPQHF
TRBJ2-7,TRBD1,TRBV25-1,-,TGTGCCAGCAGTGACGGACAGGGGGCCTACGAGCAGTACTTC,CASSDGQGAYEQYF
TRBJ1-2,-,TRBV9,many,TGTGCCAGCAGCGTGACAGGCTTC,CASSVTGF
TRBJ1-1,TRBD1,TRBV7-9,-,TGTGCCAGCAGCTTGAGAGGGCAGGGGGCGGGGGACACTGAAGCTTTCTTT,CASSLRGQGAGDTEAFF
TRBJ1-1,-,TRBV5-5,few,TGTGCCAGCAGTAGCCCGACAGCGGAGGTGACTGAAGCTTTCTTT,CASSSPTAEVTEAFF
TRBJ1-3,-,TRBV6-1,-,TGTGCCAGCAGTGAAATCGACCAAGGTCCCGGAAACACCATATATTTT,CASSEIDQGPGNTIYF
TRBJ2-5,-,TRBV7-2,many,TGTGCCAGCAGCTTATTTGGGGGCCCAAGTCCAGAGACCCAGTACTTC,CASSLFGGPSPETQYF
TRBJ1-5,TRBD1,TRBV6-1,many,TGTGCCAGCAGTGAAGTGACAGGGGTAGGACAGCCCCAGCATTTT,CASSEVTGVGQPQHF
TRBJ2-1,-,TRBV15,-,TGTGCCACCAGCAGCGGACTCACCTACAATGAGCAGTTCTTC,CATSSGLTYNEQFF
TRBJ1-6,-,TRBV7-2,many,TGTGCCAGCAGCGAATACAGGGATTTGGGTTCACCCCTCCACTTT,CASSEYRDLGSPLHF
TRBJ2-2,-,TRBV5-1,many,TGCGCCAGCAGGTCTGTCATGCTCAACACCGGGGAGCTGTTTTTT,CASRSVMLNTGELFF
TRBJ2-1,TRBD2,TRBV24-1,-,TGTGCCACCAGTGCGTCATTAACTAGCGGGTCCCTCTCCTACAATGAGCAGTTCTTC,CATSASLTSGSLSYNEQFF
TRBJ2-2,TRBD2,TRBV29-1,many,TGCAGCGGGAGACTAGCAGAGGGGTTGGAGGGGGAGCTGTTTTTT,CSGRLAEGLEGELFF
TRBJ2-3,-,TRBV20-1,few,TGCAGTGCTGGTGGCGGGTACACAGATACGCAGTATTTT,CSAGGGYTDTQYF
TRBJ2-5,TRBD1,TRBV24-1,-,TGTGCCACCAGTGCGGGAAACAGGGGCACCCAGTACTTC,CATSAGNRGTQYF
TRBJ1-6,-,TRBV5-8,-,TGTGCCACCACTCGCGGAGCGGGGCTGGATTCACCCCTCCACTTT,CATTRGAGLDSPLHF
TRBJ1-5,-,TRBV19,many,TGTGCCTCCATACCGGGGGGTTCGAGCAATCAGCCCCAGCATTTT,CASIPGGSSNQPQHF
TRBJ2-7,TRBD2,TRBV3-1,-,TGTGCCAGCAGCCAAGGTCTAGCGGCTACCTCCTACGAGCAGTACTTC,CASSQGLAATSYEQYF
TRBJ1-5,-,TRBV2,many,TGTGCCAGCAGTGAAGGGCTAAGGAATCAGCCCCAGCATTTT,CASSEGLRNQPQHF
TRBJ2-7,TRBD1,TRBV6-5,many,TGTGCCAGCAGCCAGACAGGGCCCTACGAGCAGTACTTC,CASSQTGPYEQYF
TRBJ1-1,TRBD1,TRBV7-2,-,TGTGCCAGCAGCTTCCGGGACAGGGGGGCTGGGACTGAAGCTTTCTTT,CASSFRDRGAGTEAFF
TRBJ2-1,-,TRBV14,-,TGTGCCAGCAGCCAAGTTTCCTACAATGAGCAGTTCTTC,CASSQVSYNEQFF
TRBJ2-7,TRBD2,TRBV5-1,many,TGCGCCAGCAGCTTTGCGGGGGGGGCCTACGAGCAGTACTTC,CASSFAGGAYEQYF
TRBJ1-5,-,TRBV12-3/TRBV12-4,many,TGTGCCAGCAGTTCAGGGGCGCCCCAGCATTTT,CASSSGAPQHF
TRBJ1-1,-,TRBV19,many,TGTGCCAGTAGTGAGGTTCAGAACACTGAAGCTTTCTTT,CASSEVQNTEAFF
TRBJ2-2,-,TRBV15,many,TGTGCCACCAGCAGAGCAGTCGTCGGGGAGCTGTTTTTT,CATSRAVVGELFF
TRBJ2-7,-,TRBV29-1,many,TGCAGCGTTGAAGAAGGACCCTGGGGGGTAGGGTCCTACGAGCAGTACTTC,CSVEEGPWGVGSYEQYF
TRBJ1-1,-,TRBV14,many,TGTGCCAGCAGCCAAGGGCGAGGATTGAACACTGAAGCTTTCTTT,CASSQGRGLNTEAFF
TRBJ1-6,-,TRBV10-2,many,TGCGCCAGCAGTGGACAGGCGGGATCACCCCTCCACTTT,CASSGQAGSPLHF
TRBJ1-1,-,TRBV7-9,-,TGTGCCAGCAGCTCCAAGAGAGCGGGGTGGGCTGAAGCTTTCTTT,CASSSKRAGWAEAFF
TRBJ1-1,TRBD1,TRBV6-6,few,TGTGCCAGCAGTTACATCCGGGCAGGGGGCGTGCGGACTGAAGCTTTCTTT,CASSYIRAGGVRTEAFF
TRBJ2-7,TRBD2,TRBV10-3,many,TGTGCCACGCAACGAACCCCCGGACTAGCGGGAGACTACGAGCAGTACTTC,CATQRTPGLAGDYEQYF
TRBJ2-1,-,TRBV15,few,TGTGCCACCAGCAGAGATCGGCAGGGAAGCGGTGAGCAGTTCTTC,CATSRDRQGSGEQFF
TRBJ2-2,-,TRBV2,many,TGTGCCAGCAGAGACTCCAGACAGAACACCGGGGAGCTGTTTTTT,CASRDSRQNTGELFF
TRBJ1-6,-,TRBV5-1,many,TGCGCCAGCAGCTCCCAGGGGACACCCCTCCACTTT,CASSSQGTPLHF
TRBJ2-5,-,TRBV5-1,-,TGCGCCAGCAGCCCCCCCCCGGCAGGGCCAAGAGAAGGCCAGTACTTC,CASSPPPAGPREGQYF
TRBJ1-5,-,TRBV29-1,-,TGCAGCAGTGCCGACAGTCTCAATCAGCCCCAGCATTTT,CSSADSLNQPQHF
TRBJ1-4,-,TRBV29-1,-,TGCAGCGTCAGCCAGGGCGGAGGGGGACACAGCGAAAAACTGTTTTTT,CSVSQGGGGHSEKLFF
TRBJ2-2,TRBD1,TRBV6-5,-,TGTGCCAGCAGGCCCAGGACAGGGCGGGTCGGGGAGCTGTTTTTT,CASRPRTGRVGELFF
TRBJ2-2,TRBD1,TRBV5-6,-,TGTGCCAGCAGGTCCCTTATCACCGGGACAGGGGGTCCCGGGGAGCTGTTTTTT,CASRSLITGTGGPGELFF
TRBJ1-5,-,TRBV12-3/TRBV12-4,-,TGTGCTAGTGGTTTGGTTGCGGGAGCCACGCAGGGGCCCCAGCATTTT,CASGLVAGATQGPQHF
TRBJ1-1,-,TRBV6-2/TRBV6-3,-,TGTGCCAGCAGTGGGGCAGGAGCCACCCTAGGGGTCGCTGAAGCTTTCTTT,CASSGAGATLGVAEAFF
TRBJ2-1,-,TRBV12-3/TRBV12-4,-,TGTGCCAGCAGTTTGGACAGCAATGAGCAGTTCTTC,CASSLDSNEQFF
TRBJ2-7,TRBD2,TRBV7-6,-,TGTGCCAGCAGCCCGTTGGCGGGAGGGCGCACCGGGGAGCTGTACTTC,CASSPLAGGRTGELYF
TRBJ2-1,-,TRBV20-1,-,TGCAGTGCGGGGGGGCACAACTACAATGAGCAGTTCTTC,CSAGGHNYNEQFF
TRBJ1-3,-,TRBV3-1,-,TGTGCCAGCAGCCAAGACACCTCTGGAAACACCATATATTTT,CASSQDTSGNTIYF
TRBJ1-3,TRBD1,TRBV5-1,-,TGCGCCAGCAGCCCCGGACAGGGGTGGGGAAACACCATATATTTT,CASSPGQGWGNTIYF
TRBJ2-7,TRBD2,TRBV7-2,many,TGTGCCAGCAGCTTGAAGAGTAGCGGGGGGGCCGGAGCCTACGAGCAGTACTTC,CASSLKSSGGAGAYEQYF
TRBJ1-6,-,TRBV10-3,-,TGTGCCATCATGGACGTCCGCGGGAGCTCCTATAATTCACCCCTCCACTTT,CAIMDVRGSSYNSPLHF
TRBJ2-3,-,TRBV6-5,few,TGTGCCAGCAGGGCTGCCGATACGCAGTATTTT,CASRAADTQYF